This T cell receptor beta chain is drawn from a study of post-analysis software for immune sequencing data (dated by TCRdb to about 2015). Background on the whole study: Disease courses on record covered relapsing-remitting, secondary progressive and progressive-relapsing multiple sclerosis, though some patients had no subtype annotation. The patient repertoires were set against roughly eleven previously published healthy control repertoires from donors whose ages ranged from 6 to 25 years. A subset of samples was prepared in parallel using single-end sample barcoding, then pooled and co-amplified after Illumina adapter ligation. Findings and caveats that apply to the study as a whole: Patients showed significantly higher frequencies than controls for roughly five TRBV segments, among them TRBV5-6, TRBV5-1 and TRBV20-1. The control group was slightly older than the multiple sclerosis patient group. Normalized Chao1 diversity was significantly lower in multiple sclerosis patients than controls, suggesting substantial peripheral T-cell clonal expansion. Direct clustering with F measure showed strong co-clustering of samples prepared in the same batch, prompting a batch-effect correction.

TCR beta repertoires were profiled from peripheral blood of roughly twelve young patients with multiple sclerosis to demonstrate the VDJtools post-analysis software. The multiple sclerosis patients were children and adolescents ranging in age from about 6 to 16 years. Receptors were amplified or captured by PCR. The reads were generated on an Illumina HiSeq 2500. To reduce PCR and sequencing biases, unique molecular identifiers were built into the TCR beta cDNA libraries. Roughly 500,000 cDNA molecules were obtained for every 1 to 10 million input T cells, so each molecule roughly corresponded to one T cell. The patient libraries were prepared and sequenced with the same protocol used for the earlier healthy control dataset. Within a given batch, samples were prepared together, multiplexed and sequenced on the same HiSeq lane. As for the authors' bioinformatics: MIGEC handled the raw barcoded reads, throwing out single-read molecular identifier groups before consensus assembly and CDR3 extraction. Clonotype tables were post-analysed with VDJtools, normalizing diversity by down-sampling all datasets to the smallest sample size. To correct batch-related cross-sample contamination, repertoire overlap clustering matched CDR3 amino acid sequences but not nucleotide sequences. The public reads were reanalyzed by TCRdb: fastp trimming at Q25, MiXCR alignment, in-frame beta chains only. Each entry merges the rows of one CDR3 protein and shows their most common DNA and genes. The authors' filters were not applied to this entry. This sample lists 600,000 to 700,000 distinct CDR3 sequences; approximately 60% were detected once. Around 11% of the sample is held by the ten biggest clonotypes.

This clonotype was recorded only once. Its binding antigen is unknown. No much larger clonotype is one base removed from it; base qualities were not supplied. CDR1 and CDR2 (SGHAT, FQNNGV) derive from the germline V gene. The junction shows trimming of 5 bases on V and 0 bases on J, plus 16 bases between the germline ends. The CDR3 sequence holds 16 residues, the cysteine and phenylalanine included. The kept DNA is CDR3 alone, 48 bases in frame from the first base. The chain couples TRBV11-2 to TRBJ1-2; TRBD1 could be the D gene, as 5 bases match. This receptor was identified in a girl aged 2-9 years with multiple sclerosis. Sequenced sample: blood. The DNA sequence is as follows: TGTGCCAGCAGCCTTCGGTCCGGGGCTGCTAACTATGGCTACACCTTC. This translates into CASSLRSGAANYGYTF.